This T cell receptor beta chain was recorded in a study of blood T cell repertoires in COVID-19. The CDR3 length is 14 residues. V lost 3 bases and J lost 0; bases outside the gene matches: 3. Germline assignment: CDR1 DFQATT and CDR2 SNEGSKA (reference sequence). Profiled with immunoSEQ multiplex PCR; TCRdb holds only in-frame clones, not every one. The sample holds more than 200,000 clones, about nine tenths seen once. Cohort placement rested on clinical history that participants reported themselves. The sample taken for sequencing was PBMCs or T cells enriched from blood (not recorded which). The receptor was isolated from a man aged 35 to 55 who had recovered from COVID-19. The V call is TRBV20-1, the J call TRBJ2-3, with 7 bases aligning to TRBD2. CDR3 region: CSASRSGSTDTQYF. The CDR3, as DNA: TGCAGTGCTAGTCGTAGCGGGAGCACAGATACGCAGTATTTT.